These 5 T cell receptor beta chains share one sample of origin, sequenced in a study of shared clonotypes between healthy human individuals. The repertoire was sequenced with immunoSEQ multiplex PCR; TCRdb's copy has only in-frame clones and lacks some. Here the sample spans approximately 2.1 million clones, approximately 95% being singletons. Sequencing was done on a sample of naive CD4+ T cells from PBMCs. Specified subset: CD45RA+ positively selected. The receptors were sampled from a man in his late teens or twenties in good health. Some clones in this sample may be carry-over from other donors' samples.

The chain is built from TRBV5-5 and TRBJ2-6, with TRBD1 as a possible D gene (5 bases). CDR1 and CDR2 from the germline V gene are SGHKS and YYEKEE (reference sequence). The CDR3 has 15 residues. Trimming took off 0 bases at V and 2 bases at J, with 6 bases between the two ends. In DNA form, the CDR3 reads TGTGCCAGCAGCTTGGAGGGGACTGGGGCCAACGTCCTGACTTTC. Translating gives CASSLEGTGANVLTF.

V gene TRBV28 combines with J gene TRBJ2-3, with 10 bases lining up with TRBD2. The ends lost 3 bases at V and 0 bases at J; junction bases unmatched: 6. The CDR3 runs to 17 residues. CDR1 is MDHEN, CDR2 SYDVKM, per germline. CDR3 in amino acids: CASSFLASGSSTDTQYF. Written as DNA, the CDR3 is TGTGCCAGCAGTTTTCTCGCTAGCGGGAGTAGCACAGATACGCAGTATTTT.

V gene TRBV10-3 combines with J gene TRBJ2-3, with 7 positions matching TRBD1. V shed 9 bases, J shed 0 bases, and the junction held 6 bases outside the gene matches. The CDR3 runs 14 residues. The germline CDR1 and CDR2 sequences are ENHRY and SYGVKD. Here the CDR3 reads CAIGGWGSTDTQYF. The CDR3 DNA sequence: TGTGCCATAGGGGGCTGGGGCAGCACAGATACGCAGTATTTT.

The rearrangement joins TRBV5-1 to TRBJ2-3, with TRBD2 matching 7 bases. Germline values: CDR1 SGHRS, CDR2 YFSETQ. Trimming took 2 bases from V and 1 from J; bases not matched to a gene: 7. The CDR3 extends over 16 amino acids. The chain's CDR3 is CASSFGGSGGTDTQYF. The DNA of the CDR3 is TGCGCCAGCAGCTTTGGCGGGAGTGGCGGCACAGATACGCAGTATTTT.

The CDR3 DNA is TGCGCCAGCAGCTTCCAGACCCAAGAGACCCAGTACTTC. This codes for CASSFQTQETQYF. The chain recombines TRBV5-1 with TRBJ2-5; the D is unclear. The germline V and J ends were trimmed by 2 bases and 1 base, with 6 bases remaining between them. Germline-derived CDR1 and CDR2 are SGHRS and YFSETQ. The CDR3 loop spans 13 amino acids.